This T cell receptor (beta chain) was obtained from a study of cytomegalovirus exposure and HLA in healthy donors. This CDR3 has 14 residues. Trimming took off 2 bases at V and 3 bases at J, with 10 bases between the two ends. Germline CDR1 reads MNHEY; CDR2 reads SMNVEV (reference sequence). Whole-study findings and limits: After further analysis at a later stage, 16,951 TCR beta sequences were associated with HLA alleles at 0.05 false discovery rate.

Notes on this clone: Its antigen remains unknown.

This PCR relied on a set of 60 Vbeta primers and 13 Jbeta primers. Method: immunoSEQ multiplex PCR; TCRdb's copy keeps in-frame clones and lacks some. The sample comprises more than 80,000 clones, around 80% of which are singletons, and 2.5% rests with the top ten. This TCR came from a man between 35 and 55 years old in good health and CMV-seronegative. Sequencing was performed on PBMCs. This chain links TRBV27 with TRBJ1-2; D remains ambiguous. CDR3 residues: CASSLNRRDYGYTF. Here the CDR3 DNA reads TGTGCCAGCAGTTTAAATAGGAGGGACTATGGCTACACCTTC.